This record concerns one T cell receptor (beta chain) sequence. Data came from immunoSEQ multiplex PCR; TCRdb stores just in-frame clones and leaves some out. In the table there are about 27,000 clones, about 94% of which are singletons. These data come from a study of graft-versus-host responses after intestinal transplantation. From germline, CDR1 is LNHNV and CDR2 YYDKDF (reference sequence). The CDR3 contains 16 residues. V dropped 0 bases and J dropped 8 bases, with 17 bases sitting between them. This chain links TRBV15 with TRBJ2-4; tentative D call: TRBD1 (6 bases). The sample was PBMCs, taken more than 29 days after intestinal transplant. This sequence was found in a human patient who received an intestinal transplant, so some T cells may come from the graft donor. In DNA form, the CDR3 reads TGTGCCACCAGCAGAGATCAGGCAACAAAGGGGGACATTCAGTACTTC. Translation gives CATSRDQATKGDIQYF.